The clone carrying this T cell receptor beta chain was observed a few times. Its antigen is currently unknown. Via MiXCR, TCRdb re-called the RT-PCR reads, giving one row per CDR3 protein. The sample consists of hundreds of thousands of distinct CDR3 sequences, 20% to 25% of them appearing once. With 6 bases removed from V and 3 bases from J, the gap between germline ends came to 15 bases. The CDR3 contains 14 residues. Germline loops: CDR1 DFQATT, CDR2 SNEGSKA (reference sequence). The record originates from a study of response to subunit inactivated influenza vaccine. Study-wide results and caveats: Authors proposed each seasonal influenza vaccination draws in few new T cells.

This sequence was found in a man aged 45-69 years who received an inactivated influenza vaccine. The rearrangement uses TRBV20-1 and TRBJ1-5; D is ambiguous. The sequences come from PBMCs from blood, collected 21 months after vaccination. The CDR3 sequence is CSAPSEADNQPQHF. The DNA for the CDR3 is TGCAGTGCCCCCTCGGAGGCAGACAATCAGCCCCAGCATTTT.